Listed below are T cell receptor beta chains from one sample, sequenced in a study of T cells in Graves' hyperthyroidism and ophthalmopathy. TCRdb passed the multiplex PCR reads through MiXCR, listing each CDR3 protein once. The repertoire includes 600,000 or so distinct CDR3 sequences, roughly 46% of them detected once, and 8% to 8.5% sits in the top ten. Input material: peripheral blood or thyroid tissue (not recorded which). The receptors stem from a woman between 18 and 29 years old with Graves' hyperthyroidism. Each CDR3 is given with its conserved first and last residue. D genes are given only for firm matches. Expanded clones are given a class, and other clones once, few, many or no size at all.

size	J	V	D	CDR3	DNA
NA	TRBJ2-7	TRBV11-2	TRBD2	CASSWTSSTGELYF	TGTGCCAGCAGCTGGACTAGTTCTACCGGGGAGCTGTACTTC
NA	TRBJ2-7	TRBV19	NA	CASGSGGLSAYEQYF	TGTGCCAGCGGCTCCGGCGGCCTTAGCGCATACGAGCAGTACTTC
many	TRBJ2-6	TRBV19	NA	CASSGGANVLTF	TGTGCCAGTAGTGGTGGGGCCAACGTCCTGACTTTC
NA	TRBJ2-7	TRBV20-1	TRBD2	CSARAALGLAGGQIYEQYF	TGCAGTGCTAGAGCCGCCCTCGGACTAGCGGGAGGCCAGATATACGAGCAGTACTTC
NA	TRBJ2-7	TRBV5-1	NA	CASSLGAAEQYF	TGCGCCAGCAGCTTGGGGGCGGCCGAGCAGTACTTC
many	TRBJ2-5	TRBV20-1	TRBD2	CSARGAGDHRYYQETQYF	TGCAGTGCTAGAGGAGCGGGAGACCACCGATATTACCAAGAGACCCAGTACTTC
few	TRBJ1-4	TRBV19	NA	CASSISRANEKLFF	TGTGCCAGTAGTATTAGCAGGGCTAATGAAAAACTGTTTTTT
few	TRBJ1-5	TRBV24-1	TRBD1	CATSDFEGRTGGTQPQHF	TGTGCCACCAGTGATTTTGAGGGCCGGACAGGGGGGACCCAGCCCCAGCATTTT
NA	TRBJ2-7	TRBV2	TRBD1	CASNDRAFDLYF	TGTGCCAGCAACGACAGGGCCTTCGATCTGTACTTC
many	TRBJ2-5	TRBV15	NA	CATSRASSGTQYF	TGTGCCACCAGCAGAGCTAGTAGCGGGACCCAGTACTTC
few	TRBJ1-2	TRBV7-8	NA	CASWSGADYGYTF	TGTGCCAGCTGGTCGGGGGCCGACTATGGCTACACCTTC
many	TRBJ1-4	TRBV2	NA	CASSSTNEKLFF	TGTGCCAGCAGTTCAACTAATGAAAAACTGTTTTTT
few	TRBJ1-2	TRBV29-1	NA	CSVRQATAKNYGYTF	TGCAGCGTTCGACAGGCAACAGCTAAGAACTATGGCTACACCTTC
NA	TRBJ2-7	TRBV7-2	TRBD2	CASSQRAGGSYEQYF	TGTGCCAGCAGCCAGCGGGCGGGAGGGTCCTACGAGCAGTACTTC
few	TRBJ1-1	TRBV12-3/TRBV12-4	TRBD1	CASSSYRGEAFF	TGTGCCAGCAGTTCTTACAGGGGAGAAGCTTTCTTT
NA	TRBJ2-2	TRBV5-1	NA	CASSFWDTGELFF	TGCGCCAGCAGCTTTTGGGACACCGGGGAGCTGTTTTTT
NA	TRBJ1-2	TRBV7-9	NA	CASSPDDYGYTF	TGTGCCAGCAGCCCTGACGACTACGGCTACACCTTC
once	TRBJ1-2	TRBV2	NA	CASDRNYGYTF	TGTGCCAGCGACAGGAACTATGGCTACACCTTC
NA	TRBJ2-5	TRBV10-3	TRBD2	CASKTSGQETQYF	TGTGCCAGCAAGACTAGCGGCCAAGAGACCCAGTACTTC
few	TRBJ1-5	TRBV12-3/TRBV12-4	NA	CASSQEGKGFGQPQHF	TGCGCCAGCAGCCAAGAGGGGAAAGGGTTTGGTCAGCCCCAGCATTTT
NA	TRBJ1-2	TRBV6-4	NA	CASRPTSPYGYTF	TGTGCCAGCAGACCCACGAGTCCCTATGGCTACACCTTC
NA	TRBJ1-1	TRBV20-1	TRBD1	CSARDGTGGPPEAFF	TGCAGTGCTAGAGATGGGACAGGGGGCCCACCTGAAGCTTTCTTT
NA	TRBJ1-2	TRBV7-8	NA	CASSRRAVMRVREGYTF	TGTGCCAGCAGCCGAAGGGCGGTGATGCGGGTCCGGGAAGGCTACACCTTC
NA	TRBJ1-1	TRBV7-2	NA	CASSQEPGRNTEAFF	TGTGCCAGCAGCCAAGAGCCCGGTAGGAACACTGAAGCTTTCTTT
NA	TRBJ1-6	TRBV7-8	TRBD1	CASSQGQGEILHF	TGTGCCAGCAGCCAAGGACAGGGCGAAATCCTCCACTTT
many	TRBJ1-5	TRBV2	NA	CASSGPGPQHF	TGTGCCAGCAGTGGCCCCGGGCCCCAGCATTTT
many	TRBJ1-5	TRBV15	TRBD1	CATSRRQGGQPQHF	TGTGCCACCAGCAGACGACAGGGAGGGCAGCCCCAGCATTTT
NA	TRBJ1-1	TRBV6-5	TRBD1	CASSYEGQGFPLNTEAFF	TGTGCCAGCAGTTACGAGGGACAGGGGTTTCCCCTGAACACTGAAGCTTTCTTT
NA	TRBJ2-7	TRBV20-1	NA	CSARDRRLYEQYF	TGCAGTGCTAGAGATCGGCGGCTTTACGAGCAGTACTTC
many	TRBJ1-5	TRBV6-5	NA	CASSYNGNQPQHF	TGTGCCAGCAGTTACAACGGCAATCAGCCCCAGCATTTT
many	TRBJ2-2	TRBV10-3	NA	CAIKEDLNTGELFF	TGTGCCATCAAGGAGGACCTGAACACCGGGGAGCTGTTTTTT
NA	TRBJ1-3	TRBV10-3	NA	CAISAPRDAPSGNTIYF	TGTGCCATCAGTGCCCCTAGGGACGCCCCCTCTGGAAACACCATATATTTT
many	TRBJ2-5	TRBV20-1	NA	CSAREDLQETQYF	TGCAGTGCTAGAGAGGATCTTCAAGAGACCCAGTACTTC
NA	TRBJ2-5	TRBV7-3	TRBD2	CASSQGLAGEEETQYF	TGTGCCAGCAGCCAGGGACTAGCGGGAGAGGAGGAGACCCAGTACTTC
NA	TRBJ1-1	TRBV7-4	TRBD1	CASSLAPGQAGAAFF	TGTGCCAGCAGCTTAGCCCCGGGACAGGCGGGGGCAGCTTTCTTT
NA	TRBJ1-1	TRBV6-5	NA	CASSFGRGESEAFF	TGTGCCAGCAGTTTCGGCAGGGGAGAATCTGAAGCTTTCTTT
NA	TRBJ1-6	TRBV20-1	NA	CSARDPVTYNSPLHF	TGCAGTGCTAGAGATCCGGTTACATATAATTCACCCCTCCACTTT
many	TRBJ1-2	TRBV7-2	NA	CASSPLRTNYGYTF	TGTGCCAGCAGCCCGTTGCGGACTAACTATGGCTACACCTTC
few	TRBJ1-3	TRBV5-1	NA	CASSLASARWDTIYF	TGCGCCAGCAGCTTGGCCTCGGCCCGATGGGACACCATATATTTT
NA	TRBJ2-7	TRBV7-6	NA	CASSQDHPGSYEQYF	TGCGCCAGCAGCCAAGATCACCCAGGCTCCTACGAGCAGTACTTC
many	TRBJ1-4	TRBV12-3/TRBV12-4	NA	CASSLGGRANEKLFF	TGTGCCAGCAGTTTAGGAGGGAGGGCTAATGAAAAACTGTTTTTT
many	TRBJ2-5	TRBV29-1	NA	CSASIPVEAQYF	TGCAGCGCTTCGATCCCCGTAGAGGCCCAGTACTTC
NA	TRBJ2-7	TRBV10-3	TRBD2	CASRVAGGPSEQYF	TGTGCCAGCAGGGTAGCGGGAGGGCCCTCCGAGCAGTACTTC
NA	TRBJ1-2	TRBV25-1	NA	CASSLAGAALPKNYGYTF	TGTGCCAGCAGCTTGGCCGGAGCCGCACTACCGAAAAACTATGGCTACACCTTC